This TCR beta chain is drawn from a study of blood T cell repertoires in COVID-19. In this sample, this clone turned up once. Unmatched junction bases numbered 8, after V lost 5 bases and J lost 6 bases. This CDR3 region has 15 residues. Germline CDR1 MRHNA, CDR2 SNTAGT. Authors' data handling: Reference gene primer amplification gave nucleated cell count estimates. TCRdb's copy holds only in-frame clones and misses some; the assay was immunoSEQ multiplex PCR. That table supplies the V and J calls and clone size; D and trimming were determined from the DNA. Seen here are 170,000 or so clones, approximately 91% observed once, and the top ten hold 0.53%.

This sequence originates from a man in his fifties with acute or convalescent COVID-19. The V call is TRBV6-4, the J call TRBJ2-1; 9 bases align to TRBD2. The sequencing sample was made of peripheral blood. The CDR3 nucleotides read TGTGCCAGCAGTCAAAGCGGGGGGAGTTTCAATGAGCAGTTCTTC. Protein: CASSQSGGSFNEQFF.